Each of the 16 T cell receptor beta chains below was sequenced from the same sample in a study of Ad26.COV2.S vaccination and SARS-CoV-2 variants. Measured with immunoSEQ multiplex PCR; TCRdb has only the in-frame clones, and not every one. The sample includes 300,000 to 400,000 clones, around 84% of them seen just once. Treatment specified: 15 to 20 received Ad26.COV2.S at low or high dose, single or two shots; about 5 received placebo; per-sample allocation not given. Material that was analyzed had been drawn on day 63 after the first vaccine or placebo injection. The source material was peripheral blood, sampled in a trial of Ad26.COV2.S vaccine versus placebo. Receptor source: a person between 18 and 59 years old who received the Ad26.COV2.S COVID-19 vaccine or a placebo.

The chain has TRBV6-8 and TRBJ2-7; D unclear. The CDR3 is 12 amino acids. Trimming stripped 0 bases from V and 4 bases from J, with 4 bases between. CDR1 and CDR2 from the germline V gene are MNHGY and SAAAGT. CDR3 DNA: TGTGCCAGCAGTTACTCGTTTTACGAGCAGTACTTC. It specifies CASSYSFYEQYF.

This clone has just one count. The chain uses TRBV6-2 or TRBV6-3 and TRBJ2-2, with 8 bases fitting TRBD1. The CDR3 consists of 15 residues. Germline CDR1 reads MNHEY; CDR2 reads SVGEGT. The V segment lost 6 bases and the J segment 7 bases; nucleotides outside the gene matches: 10. CDR3 sequence (DNA): TGTGCCAGCAGCCGCTCCGGGACAGGCAGCGGGGAGCTGTTTTTT. It specifies CASSRSGTGSGELFF.

DNA for the CDR3: TGTGCCAGCAGCCGCGGGACAGGGGAGATCAATGAGCAGTTCTTC. Its protein product is CASSRGTGEINEQFF. The rearrangement links TRBV7-9 to TRBJ2-1, with 10 bases matching TRBD1. Germline V gene lookup returns CDR1 SEHNR and CDR2 FQNEAQ (reference sequence). The length of the CDR3 is 15 residues. J lost 6 bases, V lost 5 bases, and 7 bases had no gene match.

The chain recombines TRBV5-1 with TRBJ1-2; D may be TRBD1 (5 bases). Trimming took 6 bases from V and 5 from J, leaving 11 bases between them. Germline lookup yields CDR1 SGHRS and CDR2 YFSETQ. CDR3 length equals 12 residues. CDR3 region: CASTGTGYGYTF. The CDR3 DNA sequence: TGCGCCAGCACCGGGACGGGTTATGGCTACACCTTC. The full variable domain, rest sourced from reference TRBV5-1 and TRBJ1-2, is KAGVTQTPRYLIKTRGQQVTLSCSPISGHRSVSWYQQTPGQGLQFLFEYFSETQRNKGNFPGRFSGRQFSNSRSEMNVSTLELGDSALYLCASTGTGYGYTFGSGTRLTVV.

The gene calls are TRBV6-5 and TRBJ1-1; 7 bases map to TRBD1. Germline CDR1 and CDR2: MNHEY and SVGAGI. V was pared by 5 bases and J by 4 bases, with 7 bases of the junction left unmatched. The CDR3 sequence is 14 residues long. The CDR3 region is CASSRDRTVTEAFF. The CDR3 nucleotides are TGTGCCAGCAGTAGGGACAGAACCGTCACTGAAGCTTTCTTT.

The CDR3 here is CASSRTGSGELFF. As DNA, the CDR3 is TGTGCCAGTAGTAGAACAGGTTCGGGGGAGCTGTTTTTT. This sequence joins TRBV19 and TRBJ2-2, with D maybe TRBD1 (5 bases). V was cut by 4 bases and J by 8 bases, with 11 bases left in between. This CDR3 contains 13 residues. Germline-derived CDR1 and CDR2 are LNHDA and SQIVND (reference sequence).

In regard to this clone: The sample contains more than one DNA sequence encoding this CDR3. The chain employs TRBV6-5 and TRBJ1-2; D ambiguous. V shed 0 bases and J shed 5 bases, with 13 bases lying between them. The CDR3 totals 15 residues. Germline CDR1 and CDR2: MNHEY and SVGAGI. The CDR3 sequence: CASSYSIGRAYGYTF. Here the CDR3 DNA reads TGTGCCAGCAGTTACTCGATAGGACGGGCTTATGGCTACACCTTC.

The chain carries TRBV9 and TRBJ2-4; D may be TRBD1 (6 bases). The CDR3 sequence is 14 residues long. The V gene lost 2 bases and the J gene lost 9 bases, with 15 bases spanning the gap. CDR1 is SGDLS and CDR2 is YYNGEE in the germline V gene. The CDR3 DNA is TGTGCCAGCAGCGTCGGCAGGGGTGACGGCATTCAGTACTTC. Translated: CASSVGRGDGIQYF. Looking up the rest from reference TRBV9 and TRBJ2-4 gives the full variable domain: DSGVTQTPKHLITATGQRVTLRCSPRSGDLSVYWYQQSLDQGLQFLIQYYNGEERAKGNILERFSAQQFPDLHSELNLSSLELGDSALYFCASSVGRGDGIQYFGAGTRLSVL.

As concerns this clone: This specimen includes other DNA sequences encoding the same CDR3. J is TRBJ2-6 and V is TRBV30; D ambiguous. Trimming shortened V by 2 bases and J by 0 bases, and 2 bases separated the two germline ends. The CDR3 runs 13 residues. CDR1 and CDR2 (germline): GTSNPN, SVGIG (reference sequence). The CDR3 region has the DNA TGTGCCTGGAGTCTCTCTGGGGCCAACGTCCTGACTTTC. Translating it yields CAWSLSGANVLTF.

The CDR3 DNA reads TGTGCCAGCAGTTACAGGGGATCTTTGAACACTGAAGCTTTCTTT. Protein sequence: CASSYRGSLNTEAFF. This sequence joins TRBV6-5 and TRBJ1-1, with a tentative D call TRBD1 (5 bases). The CDR3 covers 15 residues. V was shortened by 2 bases and J by 0 bases, with 10 bases between the two germline ends. Germline values: CDR1 MNHEY, CDR2 SVGAGI.

This chain uses TRBV5-5 with TRBJ1-5, with D unresolved. Germline CDR1 is SGHKS and CDR2 is YYEKEE (reference sequence). The CDR3 is made up of 15 amino acids. Trimming removed 0 bases at V and 7 bases at J, with 14 bases between. The CDR3 DNA reads as TGTGCCAGCAGCTTGGAGGGTGGGGTGATGCAGCCCCAGCATTTT. Translation gives CASSLEGGVMQPQHF.

Concerning this clone: Other nucleotide sequences in the sample specify the same CDR3. The genes are TRBV5-1 and TRBJ1-1; TRBD1 matches at 11 bases. Trimming took 4 bases from V and 5 from J; bases not matched to a gene: 1. CDR3 length: 13 residues. The germline V gene encodes CDR1 SGHRS and CDR2 YFSETQ. CDR3 sequence reads: CASSGTGGTEAFF. The CDR3 coding sequence is TGCGCCAGCAGCGGGACAGGGGGGACTGAAGCTTTCTTT.

The rearrangement joins TRBV7-2 to TRBJ1-2, with a tentative D call TRBD1 (6 bases). V was clipped by 4 bases and J by 8 bases, with 14 bases between them. Germline V gives CDR1 SGHTA, CDR2 FQGNSA. The CDR3 length is 13 residues. The CDR3 DNA sequence: TGTGCCAGCAGCTCAGGGGTCGGTTGGGGCTACACCTTC. Its protein product is CASSSGVGWGYTF.

The chain is built from TRBV7-2 and TRBJ2-5; D gene ambiguous. This CDR3 has 15 amino acids. CDR1 is SGHTA, CDR2 FQGNSA, per germline. Trimming removed 1 base at V and 3 bases at J, with 12 bases between. As DNA, the CDR3 is TGTGCCAGCAGCTTAGATTGGCGCCGGGAAGAGACCCAGTACTTC. This encodes CASSLDWRREETQYF.

On this clone itself: The identical CDR3 is also encoded by other nucleotide sequences in the sample. The rearrangement uses TRBV19 and TRBJ1-1; no clear D. The germline V gene encodes CDR1 LNHDA and CDR2 SQIVND (reference sequence). The CDR3 extends over 13 amino acids. Trimming removed 5 bases from V and 1 base from J, with 8 bases in between. CDR3 residues: CASSAHRNTEAFF. The CDR3 nucleotides read TGTGCCAGTAGTGCCCACAGGAACACTGAAGCTTTCTTT.

This sequence joins TRBV2 and TRBJ1-5; TRBD1 is a possible D gene (5 bases). The CDR3 has 13 residues. The ends were cut back, 5 bases at V and 11 bases at J, with 16 bases in the middle. Germline CDR1 and CDR2: SNHLY and FYNNEI. DNA for the CDR3: TGTGCCAGCAGTCCCGGGGGGTACCCGACCCAGCATTTT. It codes for CASSPGGYPTQHF.